These T cell receptor beta chains were read from a single sample in a study of blood T cells in healthy people across ages. TCRdb reprocessed the 5' RACE reads with MiXCR, giving one entry per CDR3 protein. In the table there are over 1,300,000 distinct CDR3 sequences, almost 60% of which are singletons. Sequenced input: blood. The receptors shown here come from a man between 18 and 29 years old in good health. The CDR3 runs from the conserved cysteine through the conserved F or W. A D gene is named only where the DNA matches it firmly. Not all rows give a size; the values are once, few, many and, for expanded clones, a class.

V gene	clone size	CDR3 length	J gene	D gene	CDR3 DNA	CDR3 protein
TRBV10-3	-	16	TRBJ2-1	-	TGTGCCATCAGTGATTTGGTCGAACATCCTTACAATGAGCAGTTCTTC	CAISDLVEHPYNEQFF
TRBV4-1	-	13	TRBJ1-1	-	TGCGCCAGCAGCCAATTAGAGGACACTGAAGCTTTCTTT	CASSQLEDTEAFF
TRBV7-9	-	15	TRBJ2-5	TRBD2	TGTGCCAGCCGACCCGGGACTAGGGACTACAATGAGCAGTACTTC	CASRPGTRDYNEQYF
TRBV3-1	-	15	TRBJ2-7	-	TGTGCCAGCAGCCAAGTTGCAGGTTCGGGGACGGAGCAGTACTTC	CASSQVAGSGTEQYF
TRBV29-1	-	14	TRBJ1-4	TRBD1	TGCAGCGCTCGGACGGGACAGGGAACTGAAAAACTGTTTTTT	CSARTGQGTEKLFF
TRBV29-1	few	15	TRBJ2-3	TRBD1	TGCAGCGTTGAAGATCTACAGGGGGGCACAGATACGCAGTATTTT	CSVEDLQGGTDTQYF
TRBV4-2	-	18	TRBJ2-3	TRBD2	TGTGCCAGCAGCCAGGGGACCGGGACTAGTACTAGCACAGATACGCAGTATTTT	CASSQGTGTSTSTDTQYF
TRBV11-2	-	17	TRBJ1-5	TRBD1	TGTGCCAGCAGCTTAGGAATCGGGACAGGGGCTTACGAGCCCCAGCATTTT	CASSLGIGTGAYEPQHF
TRBV12-3/TRBV12-4	-	15	TRBJ2-7	-	TGTGCCAGCAGTTCGGGGGAGAGCGCCTCCTACGAGCAGTACTTC	CASSSGESASYEQYF
TRBV11-2	few	21	TRBJ2-4	-	TGTGCCAGCAGCTTATGGCCTAATCGGGGGAATGATGTGGGGGCCAAAAACATTCAGTACTTC	CASSLWPNRGNDVGAKNIQYF
TRBV28	-	12	TRBJ2-6	-	TGTGCCAGCAGTTTATCTGGTAACGTCCTGACTTTC	CASSLSGNVLTF
TRBV12-3/TRBV12-4	-	13	TRBJ2-7	-	TGTGCCAGCAGGATTGACACCTCCTACGAGCAGTACTTC	CASRIDTSYEQYF
TRBV6-2/TRBV6-3	-	14	TRBJ2-4	TRBD2	TGTGCCAGCAGAAATCAGCGGGGCTTAAACATTCAGTACTTC	CASRNQRGLNIQYF
TRBV19	-	15	TRBJ2-5	-	TGTGCCAGTAGTATAGGAGGGACCCTGAAAGAGACCCAGTACTTC	CASSIGGTLKETQYF
TRBV2	-	15	TRBJ2-1	-	TGTGCCAGCAGTGAAGGAGTCCCGGTCATAAATGAGCAGTTCTTC	CASSEGVPVINEQFF
TRBV11-2	few	17	TRBJ1-4	-	TGTGCCAGCAGCTTTGGGGAATCCGGGTCGACTAATGAAAAACTGTTTTTT	CASSFGESGSTNEKLFF
TRBV4-3	-	16	TRBJ2-3	-	TGCGCCAGCAGCCTAGACTCCGCCCTGGGCACAGATACGCAGTATTTT	CASSLDSALGTDTQYF
TRBV27	few	15	TRBJ1-6	-	TGTGCCAGCACGACGGGGTGGTCCTATAATTCACCCCTCCACTTT	CASTTGWSYNSPLHF
TRBV4-1	-	15	TRBJ2-3	-	TGCGCCAGCAGCCTACTACCCCGGTACACAGATACGCAGTATTTT	CASSLLPRYTDTQYF
TRBV12-3/TRBV12-4	-	16	TRBJ1-1	TRBD1	TGTGCCAGCAGCCGCGACAGGGTTGCTAAGTACACTGAAGCTTTCTTT	CASSRDRVAKYTEAFF
TRBV11-1	-	17	TRBJ1-1	-	TGTGCCAGCAGCTTAGAGACACAGGGCCCCATGAACACTGAAGCTTTCTTT	CASSLETQGPMNTEAFF
TRBV7-9	few	11	TRBJ2-1	-	TGTGCCAGCAGTGCAGGGAGTGAGCAGTTCTTC	CASSAGSEQFF
TRBV29-1	-	18	TRBJ2-6	-	TGCAGCGTTGTTGTTCGGAGGGCCCTACAATCTGGGGCCAACGTCCTGACTTTC	CSVVVRRALQSGANVLTF
TRBV20-1	-	15	TRBJ2-1	TRBD2	TGCAGTGCACAGACTAGCGGGAGTATATACAATGAGCAGTTCTTC	CSAQTSGSIYNEQFF
TRBV27	-	17	TRBJ1-4	-	TGTGCCAGCAGTCGATATTCCCCCAGTGCAACTAATGAAAAACTGTTTTTT	CASSRYSPSATNEKLFF
TRBV20-1	-	16	TRBJ2-7	TRBD2	TGCAGTGCTGTAGACCCGGGACTAGCGGGAACCTACGAGCAGTACTTC	CSAVDPGLAGTYEQYF
TRBV14	-	16	TRBJ2-5	-	TGTGCCAGCAGCCAAGATAAAACTCTAGTGGGAGAGACCCAGTACTTC	CASSQDKTLVGETQYF
TRBV27	few	15	TRBJ2-1	-	TGTGCCAGCAGTTTATGGTTTGGGGGGTTTAATGAGCAGTTCTTC	CASSLWFGGFNEQFF
TRBV27	-	15	TRBJ2-7	-	TGTGCCAGCAGTTTAGGACCCTCACCACTATACGAGCAGTACTTC	CASSLGPSPLYEQYF
TRBV29-1	few	13	TRBJ2-7	TRBD2	TGCAGCGTTAAGGTAGCGGGATATTACGAGCAGTACTTC	CSVKVAGYYEQYF
TRBV27	-	15	TRBJ2-7	-	TGTACCAGCAGTATCAGTACAGGGAATGACTACGAGCAGTACTTC	CTSSISTGNDYEQYF
TRBV6-5	few	12	TRBJ2-1	-	TGTGCCAGCAGAACAAAGAGCAATGAGCAGTTCTTC	CASRTKSNEQFF
TRBV29-1	-	16	TRBJ2-1	TRBD2	TGCAGCGTTGAAGATCTGCTAGCGGGACACGAGGGTGAGCAGTCCTTC	CSVEDLLAGHEGEQSF